This is a list of T cell receptor beta chains from one sample in a study of T cell responses to AZD1222 COVID-19 vaccine. Repertoires were generated with immunoSEQ multiplex PCR, while TCRdb's copy carries only in-frame clones and drops some. The sample includes approximately 200,000 clones, about 94% of them seen just once. Sequences were derived from peripheral blood, sampled 28 days after the second dose of the MenACWY control vaccine. The origin of the receptors is an adult who received the MenACWY meningococcal vaccine as a control. Both conserved end residues are part of each CDR3. The D gene is left open where the match is weak. Size tells how often a clone was seen (once, few, many) or the class of an expanded clone, and some rows leave it out.

-	TRBV27	TRBJ2-7	-	CASSQTGTPYEQYF	TGTGCCAGCAGTCAGACCGGGACACCGTACGAGCAGTACTTC
-	TRBV4-1	TRBJ1-3	-	CASSLLYRTGNTIYF	TGCGCCAGCAGCCTTCTGTACAGAACTGGAAACACCATATATTTT
-	TRBV4-2	TRBJ1-1	-	CASSQVPGETEAFF	TGTGCCAGCAGCCAAGTTCCCGGGGAAACTGAAGCTTTCTTT
TRBD1	TRBV28	TRBJ2-5	-	CASSYTGGAQETQYF	TGTGCCAGCAGTTATACAGGGGGCGCACAAGAGACCCAGTACTTC
TRBD1	TRBV24-1	TRBJ2-1	-	CATGGLVGEQFF	TGTGCCACAGGGGGCCTAGTGGGTGAGCAGTTCTTC
TRBD1	TRBV18	TRBJ1-2	-	CASSEGGQGYGYTF	TGTGCCAGCTCAGAGGGAGGACAGGGCTATGGCTACACCTTC
-	TRBV6-2/TRBV6-3	TRBJ1-1	-	CASSDPTGNTEAFF	TGTGCCAGCAGTGATCCGACAGGGAACACTGAAGCTTTCTTT
TRBD2	TRBV7-6	TRBJ2-2	-	CASSFPETGGANTGELFF	TGTGCCAGCAGCTTCCCGGAGACGGGGGGGGCGAACACCGGGGAGCTGTTTTTT
-	TRBV11-2	TRBJ2-5	-	CASSPRAGETQYF	TGTGCCAGCAGCCCACGGGCGGGGGAGACCCAGTACTTC
-	TRBV10-3	TRBJ2-7	-	CAISEEGNDEQYF	TGTGCCATCAGTGAGGAGGGGAACGACGAGCAGTACTTC
-	TRBV6-1	TRBJ2-7	-	CASSELWASYEQYF	TGTGCCAGCAGTGAACTATGGGCCTCCTACGAGCAGTACTTC
-	TRBV6-5	TRBJ1-1	-	CASSPMTDTEAFF	TGTGCCAGCAGTCCAATGACAGACACTGAAGCTTTCTTT
TRBD2	TRBV5-1	TRBJ2-7	-	CASSSTSGGPPYEQYF	TGCGCCAGCAGCTCGACTAGCGGGGGGCCACCCTACGAGCAGTACTTC
-	TRBV19	TRBJ1-2	-	CASRNAGGYTF	TGTGCCAGCAGAAACGCGGGGGGCTACACCTTC
-	TRBV27	TRBJ1-1	-	CASSPGTYTEAFF	TGTGCCAGCAGCCCCGGGACATACACTGAAGCTTTCTTT
-	TRBV4-3	TRBJ2-1	-	CASSRGNEQFF	TGCGCCAGCAGCCGGGGCAATGAGCAGTTCTTC
-	TRBV19	TRBJ2-1	-	CASSIRSPSSYNEQFF	TGTGCCAGTAGTATTCGCAGTCCGAGCTCCTACAATGAGCAGTTCTTC
-	TRBV7-9	TRBJ1-3	-	CASSKGTGNTIYF	TGTGCCAGTTCCAAGGGGACTGGAAACACCATATATTTT
-	TRBV7-9	TRBJ1-2	-	CASSTRDAMYGYTF	TGTGCCAGCAGCACTAGGGACGCCATGTATGGCTACACCTTC
TRBD2	TRBV30	TRBJ2-7	few	CAWSVSGGAYEQYF	TGTGCCTGGAGTGTTAGCGGGGGGGCCTACGAGCAGTACTTC
TRBD1	TRBV27	TRBJ1-4	-	CASSRTGNEKLFF	TGTGCCAGCAGTCGGACAGGAAATGAAAAACTGTTTTTT
-	TRBV7-9	TRBJ2-4	-	CASSLGRTLAKNIQYF	TGTGCCAGCAGCTTAGGCCGCACCCTAGCCAAAAACATTCAGTACTTC
TRBD2	TRBV19	TRBJ2-7	-	CASSIVAGGSYEQYF	TGTGCCAGTAGTATTGTTGCGGGGGGCAGCTACGAGCAGTACTTC
-	TRBV6-2/TRBV6-3	TRBJ1-2	-	CASSYRSVHNYGYTF	TGTGCCAGCAGTTACAGGTCGGTCCATAACTATGGCTACACCTTC
TRBD2	TRBV6-5	TRBJ2-7	-	CASSYGGGSYEQYF	TGTGCCAGCAGTTACGGGGGAGGGTCCTACGAGCAGTACTTC
-	TRBV30	TRBJ1-2	-	CAWRGDSYGYTF	TGTGCCTGGAGGGGGGACTCTTATGGCTACACCTTC
-	TRBV11-2	TRBJ2-3	-	CASSFLGGDTQYF	TGTGCCAGCAGCTTCCTCGGAGGGGATACGCAGTATTTT
-	TRBV15	TRBJ2-7	-	CATSRGTNGRESYEQYF	TGTGCCACCAGCAGAGGGACGAATGGCAGGGAGTCCTACGAGCAGTACTTC
TRBD2	TRBV19	TRBJ2-7	once	CASSVRREGSYEQYF	TGTGCCAGTAGTGTCCGAAGGGAGGGGTCCTACGAGCAGTACTTC
-	TRBV7-2	TRBJ2-5	-	CASSLAGPGETQYF	TGTGCCAGCAGCTTAGCGGGGCCGGGGGAGACCCAGTACTTC
-	TRBV18	TRBJ1-5	-	CASSSDISNQPQHF	TGTGCCAGCTCGTCTGACATCAGCAATCAGCCCCAGCATTTT
TRBD1	TRBV27	TRBJ2-1	-	CATEGQGVNEQFF	TGTGCCACCGAAGGACAGGGGGTCAATGAGCAGTTCTTC
TRBD1	TRBV28	TRBJ1-5	-	CASSPTTGGQPQHF	TGTGCCAGCAGTCCCACGACAGGGGGTCAGCCCCAGCATTTT
TRBD2	TRBV5-6	TRBJ2-1	once	CASSFGLAGNEQFF	TGTGCCAGCAGCTTTGGACTAGCGGGCAATGAGCAGTTCTTC
TRBD2	TRBV6-6	TRBJ2-7	-	CASSYRIPGLVYEQYF	TGTGCCAGCAGTTACCGTATTCCGGGACTAGTCTACGAGCAGTACTTC
-	TRBV27	TRBJ1-3	-	CASSWGRDPGNTIYF	TGTGCCAGCAGTTGGGGCAGGGATCCCGGAAACACCATATATTTT
-	TRBV7-2	TRBJ1-2	-	CASSLAGNKGSGYTF	TGTGCCAGCAGCTTAGCGGGAAATAAGGGAAGTGGCTACACCTTC